This is a list of T cell receptor beta chains from one sample in a study of control samples from healthy donors and cancer patients. Assay used: immunoSEQ multiplex PCR; TCRdb lists only in-frame clones, some missing. This sample has around 150,000 clones, with around nine tenths found just once. Sample: blood. These receptors originate from a man aged 25 to 45 in good health. Each CDR3 is given with its conserved first and last residue. D genes are given only for firm matches. Size tells how often a clone was seen (once, few, many) or the class of an expanded clone, and some rows leave it out.

TRBV28	TRBJ2-1	TRBD2	NA	TGTGCCAGCAGCCGCGGACTAGCCTTAAAATACAATGAGCAGTTCTTC	CASSRGLALKYNEQFF
TRBV28	TRBJ1-5	TRBD1	NA	TGTGCCAGCAGTCCGGGACAGTATCAGCCCCAGCATTTT	CASSPGQYQPQHF
TRBV19	TRBJ1-5	TRBD1	NA	TGTGCCAGTAGTATAAGGGGGCAGAGTAGCAATCAGCCCCAGCATTTT	CASSIRGQSSNQPQHF
TRBV11-2	TRBJ2-7	NA	NA	TGTGCCAGCAGCTATTATACAGGGACCTACGAGCAGTACTTC	CASSYYTGTYEQYF
TRBV3-1/TRBV3-2	TRBJ1-2	NA	NA	TGTGCCAGCAGCCAAGAGGCTCAGGGCTTCTATGGCTACACCTTC	CASSQEAQGFYGYTF
TRBV5-1	TRBJ2-7	NA	NA	TGCGCCAGCAGCTTAAATACAGGGCCCGAGCAGTACTTC	CASSLNTGPEQYF
TRBV11-2	TRBJ1-1	NA	once	TGTGCCAGCAGCTTAGCCCGTTTGGGTCGGGCTGAAGCTTTCTTT	CASSLARLGRAEAFF
TRBV15	TRBJ2-6	NA	NA	TGTGCCACCAGCAGGAGGGGTTCTAGCGCTGGGGCCAACGTCCTGACTTTC	CATSRRGSSAGANVLTF
TRBV7-9	TRBJ1-5	TRBD1	NA	TGTGCCAGCAGCCAGGATACGGGACAGGGGGCCAATCAGCCCCAGCATTTT	CASSQDTGQGANQPQHF
TRBV18	TRBJ2-6	TRBD1	NA	TGTGCCAGCTCCGGACAGGGATCTGGGGCCAACGTCCTGACTTTC	CASSGQGSGANVLTF
TRBV27	TRBJ1-1	NA	NA	TGTGCCAGCAGGAGGGGGTTTATGAACACTGAAGCTTTCTTT	CASRRGFMNTEAFF
TRBV5-1	TRBJ1-2	NA	NA	TGCGCCAGCAGCTCCGGCGGTTCTAACTATGGCTACACCTTC	CASSSGGSNYGYTF
TRBV5-1	TRBJ1-1	NA	NA	TGCGCCAGCAGCTTGGGTGGGACCCTGAACACTGAAGCTTTCTTT	CASSLGGTLNTEAFF
TRBV7-8	TRBJ1-4	NA	few	TGTGCCAGCAGCCGGACCGAAGTAACTAATGAAAAACTGTTTTTT	CASSRTEVTNEKLFF
TRBV2	TRBJ2-6	NA	NA	TGTGCCAGCAGGGTTACAGGCTCTGGGGCCAACGTCCTGACTTTC	CASRVTGSGANVLTF
TRBV7-8	TRBJ1-3	TRBD1	once	TGTGCCCGACAGGGCCCGCACTCTGGAAACACCATATATTTT	CARQGPHSGNTIYF
TRBV5-8	TRBJ2-3	NA	once	TGTGCCAGCAGTCATGGAGGGACAGATACGCAGTATTTT	CASSHGGTDTQYF
TRBV16	TRBJ1-5	NA	NA	TGTGCCAGCAGCCAAATCCCCCGGCAGGGTGAGGATCAGCCCCAGCATTTT	CASSQIPRQGEDQPQHF
TRBV11-2	TRBJ2-2	TRBD1	NA	TGTGCCAGCAGCTTAGTACAGGGGGGAGCCGGGGAGCTGTTTTTT	CASSLVQGGAGELFF
TRBV5-8	TRBJ2-6	NA	NA	TGTGCCAGCAGCTTGGGGAGATACTCTGGGGCCAACGTCCTGACTTTC	CASSLGRYSGANVLTF
TRBV4-1	TRBJ1-2	NA	NA	TGCGCCAGCAGCCAACCCGGACAGATCTATGGCTACACCTTC	CASSQPGQIYGYTF
TRBV3-1/TRBV3-2	TRBJ2-5	NA	few	TGTGCCAGCGGGGCAGGGGACGAGACCCAGTACTTC	CASGAGDETQYF
TRBV7-8	TRBJ2-2	NA	NA	TGTGCCAGCAGCTTATCCGTTGGCCGGAACACCGGGGAGCTGTTTTTT	CASSLSVGRNTGELFF
TRBV5-1	TRBJ1-1	NA	NA	TGCGCCAGCGTCCTGGACGCTACGAACACTGAAGCTTTCTTT	CASVLDATNTEAFF
TRBV9	TRBJ2-3	TRBD2	NA	TGTGCCAGCAGCACCTACGGGGGGGCCTCTAGTACAGATACGCAGTATTTT	CASSTYGGASSTDTQYF
TRBV7-9	TRBJ1-4	NA	once	TGTGCCAGCAGCTTAATTCTTGCGGGGGATGAAAAACTGTTTTTT	CASSLILAGDEKLFF
TRBV5-6	TRBJ2-3	NA	NA	TGTGCCAGCAGCTTGGTAGCACAATATACGCAGTATTTT	CASSLVAQYTQYF
TRBV3-1/TRBV3-2	TRBJ1-2	NA	NA	TGTGCCAGCAGCCAAGATTACATGGACAACTATGGCTACACCTTC	CASSQDYMDNYGYTF
TRBV7-6	TRBJ2-2	NA	NA	TGTGCCAGCAGCGCCGGACTGTACACCGGGGAGCTGTTTTTT	CASSAGLYTGELFF
TRBV6-5	TRBJ1-6	NA	NA	TGTGCCAGCAAGGCCATCATCTCCTATAATTCACCCCTCCACTTT	CASKAIISYNSPLHF
TRBV7-2	TRBJ2-3	NA	once	TGTGCCAGCAGCTTAATCCAGCGCGGGACAGATACGCAGTATTTT	CASSLIQRGTDTQYF
TRBV4-1	TRBJ2-7	TRBD2	NA	TGCGCCAGCAGCCAGGGGGGGACTTCCACACTCACCTACGAGCAGTACTTC	CASSQGGTSTLTYEQYF
TRBV25-1	TRBJ2-2	NA	NA	TGTGCCAGCAGTTCTCTTGGATCCGGGGAGCTGTTTTTT	CASSSLGSGELFF
TRBV6-2/TRBV6-3	TRBJ2-7	NA	few	TGTGCCAGCAGCCCACTTCCGGGACCAGCTCCTGAGGAGCAGTACTTC	CASSPLPGPAPEEQYF
TRBV5-5	TRBJ1-3	TRBD1	NA	TGTGCCAGCAGCTCGGGGGACAGGGCTGGAAACACCATATATTTT	CASSSGDRAGNTIYF
TRBV5-1	TRBJ2-7	NA	NA	TGCGCCAGCAGCTTGGCCGTAGGGAATGTGGACGAGCAGTACTTC	CASSLAVGNVDEQYF
TRBV5-8	TRBJ1-3	TRBD1	NA	TGTGCCAGCAGCCTCGACAGGGGGCAAGGAAACACCATATATTTT	CASSLDRGQGNTIYF
TRBV10-3	TRBJ1-1	TRBD1	NA	TGTGCCATCAGCAAGGACAGGGACCCGAATGAAGCTTTCTTT	CAISKDRDPNEAFF
TRBV23-1	TRBJ2-7	NA	few	TGCGCCAGCACTTGGGACGGCTCCGAGCAGTACTTC	CASTWDGSEQYF
TRBV24-1	TRBJ2-3	NA	NA	TGTGCCACCAGTCCCTCAGCCGGGTCTCCTAGCACAGATACGCAGTATTTT	CATSPSAGSPSTDTQYF